A selection of T cell receptor beta chains follows, all from one sample in a study of T-cell reconstitution after alpha-beta-depleted transplantation in children. TCRdb re-called the PCR reads with MiXCR, one entry per CDR3 protein. The sample records about 640,000 distinct CDR3 sequences, 10% to 15% being singletons. The material sequenced was PBMCs, mostly from graft donor cells, taken 360 days after TCRalphabeta/CD19-depleted stem cell transplant. The source of these receptors is a male patient between 5 and 17 years old who had a stem cell transplant for acute myeloid leukemia, so the T cells may come from the graft donor. Both conserved end residues are part of each CDR3. D genes are given only for firm matches. Size values are once, few and many counts, or a class for expanded clones, and some rows have none.

.	TRBV21-1	few	TRBJ2-1	TGTGCCAGCAGCACCCGGGACAGGGGGGGACTAGCTGCCTACAATGAGCAGTTCTTC	CASSTRDRGGLAAYNEQFF
TRBD2	TRBV7-2	.	TRBJ2-7	TGTGCCAGCAGCCAGACTAGCAGGTCCTACGAGCAGTACTTC	CASSQTSRSYEQYF
.	TRBV11-2	many	TRBJ1-3	TGTGCCAGCAGCTTAGATCTGCGCGGAAACACCATATATTTT	CASSLDLRGNTIYF
.	TRBV20-1	.	TRBJ2-3	TGCAGTGCTAGGATCGAAATAGCCAGCACAGATACGCAGTATTTT	CSARIEIASTDTQYF
TRBD1	TRBV7-2	many	TRBJ2-3	TGTGCCAGCAGGGGGACAGGGGGAGATACGCAGTATTTT	CASRGTGGDTQYF
TRBD1	TRBV29-1	few	TRBJ2-5	TGCAGCGTTGACCGGGACAGACATCAAGAGACCCAGTACTTC	CSVDRDRHQETQYF
.	TRBV29-1	many	TRBJ2-3	TGCAGCGTTCGTCCCAGCACAGATACGCAGTATTTT	CSVRPSTDTQYF
TRBD2	TRBV11-2	few	TRBJ2-3	TGTGCCAGCAGGTTGCAGCGGGGTACTAGCACAGATACGCAGTATTTT	CASRLQRGTSTDTQYF
.	TRBV20-1	few	TRBJ2-7	TGCAGTGCTAGAGAGAGGTGGTACGAGCAGTACTTC	CSARERWYEQYF
.	TRBV6-5	few	TRBJ1-4	TGTGCCAGCAGTTACTCTGGAACGTTAACTAATGAAAAACTGTTTTTT	CASSYSGTLTNEKLFF
.	TRBV7-6	many	TRBJ2-3	TGTGCCAGCAGCTTAGAACGCTACACAGATACGCAGTATTTT	CASSLERYTDTQYF
TRBD2	TRBV4-3	few	TRBJ2-3	TGCGCCAGCAGCCAAATAGCGGGGAGCACAGATACGCAGTATTTT	CASSQIAGSTDTQYF
TRBD2	TRBV14	few	TRBJ2-1	TGTGCCAGCAGCCAAGAGGTCCCAGCGGGAGCGAACAATGAGCAGTTCTTC	CASSQEVPAGANNEQFF
.	TRBV2	many	TRBJ2-2	TGTGCCAGCAGTTGGGGGACCGGGGAGCTGTTTTTT	CASSWGTGELFF
TRBD2	TRBV20-1	.	TRBJ2-7	TGCAGTGCCCGGACTAGGCACCTCTACGAGCAGTACTTC	CSARTRHLYEQYF
TRBD1	TRBV12-3/TRBV12-4	few	TRBJ2-2	TGTGCCAGCAGTTCCCGGGACAGGGGCACCGGGGAGCTGTTTTTT	CASSSRDRGTGELFF
.	TRBV20-1	.	TRBJ2-7	TGCAGTGCTAGGCTGCCGATAGTTTCCTACGAGCAGTACTTC	CSARLPIVSYEQYF
.	TRBV7-2	many	TRBJ2-3	TGTGCCAGCAGCTTTGCAGATACGCAGTATTTT	CASSFADTQYF
.	TRBV29-1	many	TRBJ2-7	TGCAGCGCCGGGGGACCCTACGAGCAGTACTTC	CSAGGPYEQYF
TRBD1	TRBV18	.	TRBJ1-3	TGTGCCAGCTCAACCGGACAGGCGGGATCTGGAAACACCATATATTTT	CASSTGQAGSGNTIYF
.	TRBV29-1	.	TRBJ2-7	TGCAGCGTCGTCCCGGACAGTAAATACGAGCAGTACTTC	CSVVPDSKYEQYF
TRBD2	TRBV7-6	.	TRBJ2-7	TGTGCCAGCAGCTTAGGTTTACGAGGCGGGAGGGCCTGCGAGCAGTACTTC	CASSLGLRGGRACEQYF
TRBD2	TRBV4-3	few	TRBJ2-1	TGCGCCAGCAGCCAAGTCAGGGGACTAGCGTCCTACAATGAGCAGTTCTTC	CASSQVRGLASYNEQFF
.	TRBV4-3	many	TRBJ1-5	TGCGCCAGCAGCCAAGAGGTAGGAATGGGAAATCAGCCCCAGCATTTT	CASSQEVGMGNQPQHF
TRBD2	TRBV4-3	.	TRBJ2-1	TGCGCCAGCAGCCAAGATCTTCCTAGCGGGAGCAATGAGCAGTTCTTC	CASSQDLPSGSNEQFF
.	TRBV18	.	TRBJ1-1	TGTGCCAGCTCACCAGTCCGGGGGGTGAACACTGAAGCTTTCTTT	CASSPVRGVNTEAFF
TRBD2	TRBV20-1	few	TRBJ2-1	TGCAGACTAGCGGGAGGAGAGCAGTTCTTC	CRLAGGEQFF
TRBD2	TRBV6-2/TRBV6-3	.	TRBJ2-3	TGTGCCAGCAGACCACTCCTAGCGGGAGATCCGGGAGATACGCAGTATTTT	CASRPLLAGDPGDTQYF
.	TRBV12-3/TRBV12-4	many	TRBJ2-1	TGTGCCAGCAGTCGCTCCCGGGAGCAGTTCTTC	CASSRSREQFF
.	TRBV5-1	many	TRBJ2-2	TGCGCCAGCAGCTTGGCTAGACTAAACACCGGGGAGCTGTTTTTT	CASSLARLNTGELFF
TRBD1	TRBV20-1	few	TRBJ1-3	TGCAGTGCTAGAGTGGGACAGGCGGCCGGAAACACCATATATTTT	CSARVGQAAGNTIYF
.	TRBV7-2	few	TRBJ2-3	TGTGCCAGCAGCTTAGATATGGGGGATACGCAGTATTTT	CASSLDMGDTQYF
TRBD1	TRBV6-5	few	TRBJ1-2	TGTGCCAGCAGACCTGGCGACAGGGGGCGAGGAGGCTACACCTTC	CASRPGDRGRGGYTF
.	TRBV7-9	many	TRBJ1-2	TGTGCCAGCAGCCCCCGGGAGCCAGGCTACACCTTC	CASSPREPGYTF
.	TRBV29-1	.	TRBJ1-4	TGCAGCGTTGTTGGCAGGGGTGAAAAACTGTTTTTT	CSVVGRGEKLFF
.	TRBV6-1	.	TRBJ2-3	TGTGCCAGCAGTCTTCTCCAGGGGAGAACAGATACGCAGTATTTT	CASSLLQGRTDTQYF
TRBD1	TRBV25-1	few	TRBJ2-5	TGTGCCAGCAGTGAACACTCCGACAGGGTAGAGACCCAGTACTTC	CASSEHSDRVETQYF
TRBD2	TRBV4-3	.	TRBJ2-5	TGCGCCAGCAGCCAACGGACTAGCGGGAGGGCCGGAGAGACCCAGTACTTC	CASSQRTSGRAGETQYF
.	TRBV28	few	TRBJ2-7	TGTGCCAGCAGTTTCCAAAGGTTAGCGGTCTCCTACGAGCAGTACTTC	CASSFQRLAVSYEQYF
.	TRBV28	few	TRBJ2-1	TGTGCCAGCAGTTCCCCGGGTCACTTCTACAATGAGCAGTTCTTC	CASSSPGHFYNEQFF